This T cell receptor beta chain was recorded in a study of CD8 T cells in ankylosing spondylitis. General study findings and limits: Disease-linked clones displayed a CD8+ phenotype and appeared relatively rarely in peripheral blood. Ankylosing spondylitis blood seemed to carry a telltale TCR beta motif made of under 10 highly homologous variants. Within matched ankylosing spondylitis synovial fluid, disease-linked clones were reportedly significantly enriched.

Library preparation for TCR beta used quantitative 5'-RACE with molecular barcodes. TCRdb called the 5' RACE reads again in MiXCR, with one record for every CDR3 protein. The sample has roughly 350,000 distinct CDR3 sequences; less than 10% are singletons. Of note for this clonotype: Antigen unknown.

Trimming stripped 0 bases from V and 4 bases from J, with 5 bases between. Germline V gene data show CDR1 as MNHEY and CDR2 as SMNVEV (reference sequence). This CDR3 has 13 residues. This clonotype was sampled from a male donor with ankylosing spondylitis. The V call is TRBV27, the J call TRBJ2-3; a possible D gene is TRBD2 (5 bases). The sample consisted of blood, either unsorted or a sorted T cell fraction (not recorded which). The DNA for the CDR3 is TGTGCCAGCAGTTTATCGCGGGCAGATACGCAGTATTTT. Translated, it gives CASSLSRADTQYF.